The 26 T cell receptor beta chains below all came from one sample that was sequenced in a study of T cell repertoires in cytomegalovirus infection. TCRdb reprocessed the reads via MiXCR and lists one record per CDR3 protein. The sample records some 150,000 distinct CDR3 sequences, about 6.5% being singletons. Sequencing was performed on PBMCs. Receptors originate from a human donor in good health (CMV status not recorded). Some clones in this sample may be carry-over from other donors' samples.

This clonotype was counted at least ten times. The CDR3 region is CARTRDRGNEQFF. DNA for the CDR3: TGTGCCAGGACCCGGGACAGGGGTAATGAGCAGTTCTTC. V usage is TRBV2 and J usage is TRBJ2-1, with TRBD1 matching 10 bases. With 9 bases clipped from V and 7 bases from J, the junction kept 6 bases outside the gene matches. The V gene's germline CDR1 is SNHLY and CDR2 FYNNEI. This CDR3 region has 13 residues.

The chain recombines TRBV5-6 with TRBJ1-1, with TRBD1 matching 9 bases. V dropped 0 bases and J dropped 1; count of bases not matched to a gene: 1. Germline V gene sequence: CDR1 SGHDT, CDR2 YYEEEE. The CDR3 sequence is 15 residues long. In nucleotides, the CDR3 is TGTGCCAGCAGCTTGGGGACAGGGGCGAACACTGAAGCTTTCTTT. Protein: CASSLGTGANTEAFF.

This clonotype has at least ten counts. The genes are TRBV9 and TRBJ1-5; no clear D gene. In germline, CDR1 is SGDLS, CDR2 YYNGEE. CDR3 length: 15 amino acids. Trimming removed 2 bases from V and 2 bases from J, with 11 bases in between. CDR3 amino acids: CASSVSGSGNQPQHF. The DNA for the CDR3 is TGTGCCAGCAGCGTTTCGGGGTCTGGCAATCAGCCCCAGCATTTT.

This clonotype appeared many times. CDR3 loop: CSAGATAGGYEQYF. The CDR3 region has the DNA TGCAGTGCTGGGGCGACGGCGGGAGGGTACGAGCAGTACTTC. This chain connects TRBV20-1 to TRBJ2-7; TRBD2 matches 9 bases. The CDR3 covers 14 residues. Germline CDR1 DFQATT, CDR2 SNEGSKA (reference sequence). V lost 5 bases to trimming and J lost 4 bases; unmatched junction nucleotides: 9.

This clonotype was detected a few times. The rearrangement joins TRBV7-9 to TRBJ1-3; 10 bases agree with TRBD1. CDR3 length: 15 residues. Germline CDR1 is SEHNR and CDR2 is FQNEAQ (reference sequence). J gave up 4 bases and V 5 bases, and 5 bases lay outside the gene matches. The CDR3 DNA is TGTGCCAGCAGCCATGACAGGGGGCTGGGAAACACCATATATTTT. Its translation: CASSHDRGLGNTIYF.

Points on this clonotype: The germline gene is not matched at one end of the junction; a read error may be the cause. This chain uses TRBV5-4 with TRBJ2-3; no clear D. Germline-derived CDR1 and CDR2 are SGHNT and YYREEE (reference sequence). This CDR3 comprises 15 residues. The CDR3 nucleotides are TGTGCCAGCAGCTTGGACTTAAACCCCACAGATACGCAGAATTTT. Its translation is CASSLDLNPTDTQNF.

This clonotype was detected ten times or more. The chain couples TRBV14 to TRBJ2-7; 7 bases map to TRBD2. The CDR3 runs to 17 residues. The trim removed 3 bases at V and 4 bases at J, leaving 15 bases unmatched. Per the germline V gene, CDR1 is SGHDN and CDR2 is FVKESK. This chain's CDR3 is CASSHSPYSGEVYEQYF. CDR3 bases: TGTGCCAGCAGCCATTCGCCCTACAGCGGGGAAGTATACGAGCAGTACTTC.

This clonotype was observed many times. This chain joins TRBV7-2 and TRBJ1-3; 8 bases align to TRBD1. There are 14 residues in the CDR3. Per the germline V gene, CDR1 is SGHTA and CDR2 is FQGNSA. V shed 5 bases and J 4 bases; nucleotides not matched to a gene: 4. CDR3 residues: CASSPDRVGNTIYF. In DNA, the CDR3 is TGTGCCAGCAGCCCGGACAGGGTAGGAAACACCATATATTTT.

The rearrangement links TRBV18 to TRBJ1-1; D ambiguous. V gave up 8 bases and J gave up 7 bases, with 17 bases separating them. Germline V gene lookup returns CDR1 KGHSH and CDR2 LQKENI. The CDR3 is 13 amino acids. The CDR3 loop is CASGVSHVHEAFF. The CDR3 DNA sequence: TGTGCCAGCGGAGTCTCACACGTCCATGAAGCTTTCTTT.

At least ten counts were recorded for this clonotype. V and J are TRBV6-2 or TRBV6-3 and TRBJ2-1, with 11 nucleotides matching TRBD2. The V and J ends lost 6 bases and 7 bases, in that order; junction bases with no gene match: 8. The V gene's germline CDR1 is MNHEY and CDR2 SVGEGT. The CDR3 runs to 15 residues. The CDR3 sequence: CASRSSGGPRNEQFF. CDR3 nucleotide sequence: TGTGCCAGCAGGTCTAGCGGGGGGCCAAGGAATGAGCAGTTCTTC.

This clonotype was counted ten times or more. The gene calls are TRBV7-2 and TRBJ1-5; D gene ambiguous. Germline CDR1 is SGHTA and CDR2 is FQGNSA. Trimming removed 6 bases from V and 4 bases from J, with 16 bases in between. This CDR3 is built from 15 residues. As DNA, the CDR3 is TGTGCCAGCAGTTTGGACGGGGAGCGGAATCAGCCCCAGCATTTT. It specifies CASSLDGERNQPQHF.

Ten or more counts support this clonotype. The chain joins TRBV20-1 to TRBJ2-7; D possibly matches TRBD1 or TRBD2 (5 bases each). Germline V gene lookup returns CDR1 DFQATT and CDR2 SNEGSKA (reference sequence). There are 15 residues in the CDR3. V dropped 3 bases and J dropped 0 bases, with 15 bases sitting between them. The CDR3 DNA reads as TGCAGTGCTAGTGGACCGGGACGGAGCTCCTACGAGCAGTACTTC. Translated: CSASGPGRSSYEQYF.

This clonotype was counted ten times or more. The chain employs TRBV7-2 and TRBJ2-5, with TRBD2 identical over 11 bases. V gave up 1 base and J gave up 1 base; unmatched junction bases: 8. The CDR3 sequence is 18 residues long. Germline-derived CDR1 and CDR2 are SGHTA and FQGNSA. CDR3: CASSLVAGGPGPQETQYF. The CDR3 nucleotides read TGTGCCAGCAGCTTAGTAGCGGGGGGGCCGGGTCCCCAAGAGACCCAGTACTTC.

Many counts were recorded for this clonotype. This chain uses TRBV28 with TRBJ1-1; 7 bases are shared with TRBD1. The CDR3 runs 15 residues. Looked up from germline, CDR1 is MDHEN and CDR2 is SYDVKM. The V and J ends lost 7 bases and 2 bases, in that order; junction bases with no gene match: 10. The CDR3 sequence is CASINAGQSNTEAFF. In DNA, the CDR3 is TGTGCCAGCATAAATGCGGGACAGAGCAACACTGAAGCTTTCTTT.

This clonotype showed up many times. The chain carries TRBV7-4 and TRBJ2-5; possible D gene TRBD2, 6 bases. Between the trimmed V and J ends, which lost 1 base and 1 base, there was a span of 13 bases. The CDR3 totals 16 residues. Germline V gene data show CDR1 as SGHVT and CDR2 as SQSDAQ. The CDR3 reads CASSLGGVGSQETQYF. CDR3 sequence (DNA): TGTGCCAGCAGCTTAGGTGGCGTCGGGAGCCAAGAGACCCAGTACTTC.

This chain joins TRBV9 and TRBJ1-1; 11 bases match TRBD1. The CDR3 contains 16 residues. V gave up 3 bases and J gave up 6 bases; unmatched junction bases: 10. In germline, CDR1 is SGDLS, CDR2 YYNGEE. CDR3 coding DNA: TGTGCCAGCAGCGCCTTAACCGGGACAGGGGGTTCTGAAGCTTTCTTT. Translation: CASSALTGTGGSEAFF. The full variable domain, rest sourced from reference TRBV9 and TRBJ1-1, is DSGVTQTPKHLITATGQRVTLRCSPRSGDLSVYWYQQSLDQGLQFLIQYYNGEERAKGNILERFSAQQFPDLHSELNLSSLELGDSALYFCASSALTGTGGSEAFFGQGTRLTVV.

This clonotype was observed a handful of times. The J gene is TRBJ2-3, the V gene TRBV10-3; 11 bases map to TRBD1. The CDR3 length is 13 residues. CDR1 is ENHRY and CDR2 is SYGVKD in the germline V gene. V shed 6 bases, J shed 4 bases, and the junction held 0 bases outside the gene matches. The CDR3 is CAIRGQGADTQYF. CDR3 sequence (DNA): TGTGCCATCAGGGGACAGGGGGCAGATACGCAGTATTTT.

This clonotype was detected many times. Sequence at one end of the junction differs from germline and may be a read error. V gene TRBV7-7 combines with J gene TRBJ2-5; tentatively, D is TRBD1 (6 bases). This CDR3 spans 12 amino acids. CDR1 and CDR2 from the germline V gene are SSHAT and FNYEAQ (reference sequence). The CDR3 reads CASSHQGETQYF. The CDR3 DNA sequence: TGTGCTAGCAGCCACCAGGGGGAGACCCAGTACTTC.

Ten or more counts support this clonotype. The CDR3 is CAAGGYTEAFF. The CDR3 region has the DNA TGTGCCGCTGGGGGGTACACTGAAGCTTTCTTT. This chain links TRBV7-2 with TRBJ1-1, with D maybe TRBD1 (5 bases). This CDR3 is 11 amino acids long. Trimming took off 11 bases at V and 3 bases at J, with 10 bases between the two ends. CDR1 is SGHTA and CDR2 is FQGNSA in the germline V gene.

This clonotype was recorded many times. CDR3: CAIGGGNNEQFF. CDR3 sequence (DNA): TGTGCCATCGGCGGGGGCAACAATGAGCAGTTCTTC. This chain connects TRBV10-3 to TRBJ2-1, with D tentatively TRBD2 (7 bases). The length of the CDR3 is 12 residues. Trimming removed 8 bases from V and 5 bases from J, with 10 bases in between. Per germline, CDR1 ENHRY and CDR2 SYGVKD.

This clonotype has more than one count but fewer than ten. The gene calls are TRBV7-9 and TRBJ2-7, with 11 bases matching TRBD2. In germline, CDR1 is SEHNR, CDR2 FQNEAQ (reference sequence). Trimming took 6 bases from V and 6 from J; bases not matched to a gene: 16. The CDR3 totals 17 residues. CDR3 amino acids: CASSSTSGVTTPGEQYF. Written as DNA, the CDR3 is TGTGCCAGCAGTTCGACTAGCGGGGTCACCACCCCCGGCGAGCAGTACTTC.

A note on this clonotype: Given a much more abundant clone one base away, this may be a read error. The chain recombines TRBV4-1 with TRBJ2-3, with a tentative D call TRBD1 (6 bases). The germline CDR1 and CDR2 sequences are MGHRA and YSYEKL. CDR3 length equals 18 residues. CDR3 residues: CAGSRKVQTGLGTDTQYF. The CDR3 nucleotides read TGCGCCGGCAGCCGAAAGGTCCAAACAGGGTTGGGAACAGATACGCAGTATTTT.

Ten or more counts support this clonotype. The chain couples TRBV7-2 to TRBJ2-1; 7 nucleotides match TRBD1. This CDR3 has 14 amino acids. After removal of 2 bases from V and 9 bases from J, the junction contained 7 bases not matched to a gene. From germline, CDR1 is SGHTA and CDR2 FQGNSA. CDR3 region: CASSLINRGGEQFF. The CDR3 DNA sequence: TGTGCCAGCAGCTTAATCAACAGGGGCGGTGAGCAGTTCTTC.

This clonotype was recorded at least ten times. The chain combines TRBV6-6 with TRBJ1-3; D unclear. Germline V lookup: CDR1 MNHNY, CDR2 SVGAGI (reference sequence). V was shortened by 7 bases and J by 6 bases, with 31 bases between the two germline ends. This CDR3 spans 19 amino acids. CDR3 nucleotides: TGTGCCAGCACCTACCACCCCCCTCCAGAAAGTGTCCGTCCAAACACCATATATTTT. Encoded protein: CASTYHPPPESVRPNTIYF.

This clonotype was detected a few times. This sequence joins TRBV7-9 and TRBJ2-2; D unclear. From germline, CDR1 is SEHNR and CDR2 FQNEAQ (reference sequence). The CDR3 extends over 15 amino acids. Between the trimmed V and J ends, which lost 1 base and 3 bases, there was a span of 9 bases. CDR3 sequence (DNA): TGTGCCAGCAGCTTAGACCGCTTAGACACCGGGGAGCTGTTTTTT. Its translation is CASSLDRLDTGELFF.

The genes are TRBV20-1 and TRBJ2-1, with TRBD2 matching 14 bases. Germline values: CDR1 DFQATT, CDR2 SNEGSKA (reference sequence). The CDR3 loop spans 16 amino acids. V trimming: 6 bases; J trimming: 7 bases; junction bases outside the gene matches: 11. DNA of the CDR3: TGCAGTGCGTCCGGGACTAGCGGGGGAGTAGTGAATGAGCAGTTCTTC. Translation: CSASGTSGGVVNEQFF.